This section outlines one T cell receptor (beta chain) sequence together with its context. Its specificity is unknown. Amplification yielded TCR beta CDR3 regions, with RNA transcripts as the source. First-round RT-PCR of the TCR CDR3 relied on the HTBI primer set. TCRdb independently ran MiXCR on the multiplex PCR reads; one entry per CDR3 protein. The top ten hold about 9.4% of the sample, which has about 700,000 distinct CDR3 sequences, 13% to 15% seen once. The sample is drawn from a study of T cells in Graves' hyperthyroidism and ophthalmopathy. Study observations and caveats: Blood held most thyroid clonotypes expanded above 0.001 frequency.

CDR3 length: 16 residues. V lost 4 bases, J lost 0 bases, and 6 bases stayed unmatched. Germline values: CDR1 MNHEY, CDR2 SVGAGI. This clonotype originated in a woman aged 18 to 35 with Graves' hyperthyroidism. Sequences were obtained from blood. V and J are TRBV6-5 and TRBJ2-5; 9 bases are a match to TRBD2. The CDR3 nucleotides read TGTGCCAGCAGTTCTCTACTAGCGGGTTACCAAGAGACCCAGTACTTC. This translates into CASSSLLAGYQETQYF.